The 5 T cell receptor beta chains listed next were all sequenced from one sample in a study of TIL therapy for anti-PD-1-resistant metastatic lung cancer (dated by TCRdb to the early 2020s). The immunoSEQ v3 hsTCRB kit was used to amplify TCR beta CDR3 regions from genomic DNA through bias-controlled multiplex PCR. Drawn from immuneACCESS, this table holds only the in-frame rearrangements with V and J called that TCRdb kept. Clones are partly lost; checked studies trace under half to an unresolved V gene and leave the rest unexplained. For this sample there are 36,000 or so clones; roughly 70% appear just once. The ten largest clones take up under 7.5% of the sample. The label giving this sample's time point can be read as: pre-treatment sample, taken before nivolumab and TIL therapy. The source was blood, collected at baseline. The receptor source for this set is a person aged 25 to 80 with non-small cell lung cancer.

The V gene is TRBV28, the J gene TRBJ2-5; 8 bases map to TRBD1. Losses at the gene ends were 5 bases for V and 4 bases for J; bases not matched to a gene: 6. Germline-derived CDR1 and CDR2 are MDHEN and SYDVKM. This CDR3 spans 14 amino acids. The CDR3 DNA reads as TGTGCCAGCAGTCCCGACAGGGGCCGAGAGACCCAGTACTTC. Translated, it gives CASSPDRGRETQYF.

This chain uses TRBV4-3 with TRBJ2-2; TRBD2 might be the D (5 bases). The CDR3 runs to 18 residues. Trimming took off 0 bases at V and 4 bases at J, with 18 bases between the two ends. Per the germline V gene, CDR1 is LGHNA and CDR2 is YSLEER. The CDR3 reads CASSQDPYSGGSTGELFF. Here the CDR3 DNA reads TGCGCCAGCAGCCAAGATCCGTACAGCGGAGGTTCCACCGGGGAGCTGTTTTTT.

This clone was seen only a few times. The V gene is TRBV15, the J gene TRBJ2-7; 9 bases are a match to TRBD2. CDR3 length: 14 residues. The trim removed 3 bases at V and 5 bases at J, leaving 5 bases unmatched. Germline V CDR1 and CDR2: LNHNV, YYDKDF (reference sequence). The CDR3 DNA reads as TGTGCCACCAGCAGGAGTAGCGGGAGCGACGAGCAGTACTTC. Amino acids: CATSRSSGSDEQYF.

The genes are TRBV9 and TRBJ2-7, with D maybe TRBD2 (6 bases). This CDR3 contains 15 residues. Trimming stripped 0 bases from V and 6 bases from J, with 16 bases between. Germline loops: CDR1 SGDLS, CDR2 YYNGEE. Here the CDR3 DNA reads TGTGCCAGCAGCGTAGGGGGAGGACTACCCCTCGAGCAGTACTTC. It codes for CASSVGGGLPLEQYF.

The chain joins TRBV7-8 to TRBJ2-1; 12 nucleotides line up with TRBD2. The junction had 8 bases not matched to a gene; V was cut back by 5 bases and J by 6 bases. The CDR3 extends over 16 amino acids. Germline CDR1 is SGHVS and CDR2 is FQNEAQ. The CDR3 DNA reads as TGTGCCAGCAGCCCTCTAGCGGGAGGGCCCGGCAATGAGCAGTTCTTC. Protein sequence: CASSPLAGGPGNEQFF.